The 14 T cell receptor beta chains given below trace back to one sample, sequenced in a study of Ad26.COV2.S vaccination and SARS-CoV-2 variants. Clones were sequenced by immunoSEQ multiplex PCR, and TCRdb holds only the in-frame ones, with some missing. The sample shows roughly 380,000 clones, roughly 90% of them seen only once. As for treatment: around 19 received Ad26.COV2.S at low or high dose, single or two shots; several received placebo; per-sample allocation not given. Day 63 after the first injection of vaccine or placebo was the sampling time. The sample consisted of peripheral blood, taken in a trial of Ad26.COV2.S vaccine versus placebo. The receptor set was obtained from a person between 18 and 65 years old who received the Ad26.COV2.S COVID-19 vaccine or a placebo.

The chain uses TRBV6-1 and TRBJ2-3, with D possibly TRBD2 on 6 matching bases. Germline CDR1 and CDR2: MNHNS and SASEGT. The CDR3 length is 12 residues. V was cut by 3 bases and J by 5 bases, with 6 bases left in between. The chain's CDR3 is CASSEREDTQYF. In DNA form, the CDR3 reads TGTGCCAGCAGTGAGCGGGAAGATACGCAGTATTTT.

This chain links TRBV7-2 with TRBJ1-1; 7 positions agree with TRBD1. Germline V gene data show CDR1 as SGHTA and CDR2 as FQGNSA. The CDR3 consists of 15 residues. Losses at the gene ends were 6 bases for V and 2 bases for J; bases not matched to a gene: 9. The CDR3 DNA sequence: TGTGCCAGCAGGTCGACAGGGATTGGAAACACTGAAGCTTTCTTT. It encodes CASRSTGIGNTEAFF.

V and J are TRBV9 and TRBJ1-4; the D is unclear. The germline CDR1 and CDR2 sequences are SGDLS and YYNGEE. The V end lost 4 bases, the J end lost 2 bases, and 6 bases lay between the germline ends. The CDR3 extends over 13 amino acids. CDR3: CASSPSTNEKLFF. CDR3 sequence (DNA): TGTGCCAGCAGCCCGTCGACTAATGAAAAACTGTTTTTT.

Concerning this clone itself: The same CDR3 arises from other DNA sequences in this sample as well. This chain connects TRBV19 to TRBJ2-3; D perhaps matches TRBD1 (6 bases). The germline V and J ends were trimmed by 3 bases and 1 base, with 11 bases remaining between them. Per the germline V gene, CDR1 is LNHDA and CDR2 is SQIVND (reference sequence). CDR3 length: 15 amino acids. The chain's CDR3 is CASSIRRQGTDTQYF. For the CDR3, the DNA is TGTGCCAGTAGTATCAGGAGACAGGGCACAGATACGCAGTATTTT.

V and J are TRBV5-1 and TRBJ1-4; tentatively, D is TRBD1 (6 bases). V gave up 1 base and J gave up 0 bases, with 13 bases separating them. The CDR3 is 17 amino acids. The germline gives CDR1 SGHRS, CDR2 YFSETQ. The CDR3 region has the DNA TGCGCCAGCAGCTTGAACCCCACAGGGACAACTAATGAAAAACTGTTTTTT. The encoded protein is CASSLNPTGTTNEKLFF.

The chain has TRBV5-4 and TRBJ2-5, with TRBD1 as a possible D gene (6 bases). The CDR3 is 14 residues long. V gave up 4 bases and J gave up 5 bases, with 15 bases separating them. CDR1 is SGHNT and CDR2 is YYREEE in the germline V gene (reference sequence). CDR3: CASSHPDRRETQYF. The CDR3 nucleotides are TGTGCCAGCAGCCATCCGGACAGAAGGGAGACCCAGTACTTC.

The genes are TRBV29-1 and TRBJ2-2, with 7 bases identical to TRBD1. Germline loops: CDR1 SQVTM, CDR2 ANQGSEA. The CDR3 has 16 residues. With 7 bases clipped from V and 4 bases from J, the junction kept 15 bases outside the gene matches. CDR3 nucleotides: TGCAGCGCCCGGCCGGGACAGAATTCCTTCACCGGGGAGCTGTTTTTT. Its translation is CSARPGQNSFTGELFF.

The V and J genes are TRBV11-3 and TRBJ2-1, with 8 nucleotides matching TRBD2. The CDR3 runs to 15 residues. Trimming cost V 3 bases and J 5 bases; bases outside gene matches: 6. Germline CDR1 reads SGHNT; CDR2 reads YENEEA. CDR3 region: CASSLGAGENNEQFF. In DNA, the CDR3 is TGTGCCAGCAGCTTGGGAGCGGGGGAAAACAATGAGCAGTTCTTC.

About this clone: The same CDR3 is also encoded by other DNA sequences in this sample. V usage is TRBV7-9 and J usage is TRBJ2-7, with D unclear. Trimming removed 5 bases at V and 4 bases at J, with 6 bases between. Germline CDR1 reads SEHNR; CDR2 reads FQNEAQ (reference sequence). This CDR3 is 11 amino acids long. CDR3 region: CASSLSYEQYF. As DNA, the CDR3 is TGTGCCAGCAGCCTATCGTACGAGCAGTACTTC.

The chain carries TRBV7-2 and TRBJ1-4; 8 positions agree with TRBD1. The CDR3 is 17 residues long. Germline CDR1 reads SGHTA; CDR2 reads FQGNSA. The ends lost 2 bases at V and 0 bases at J; junction bases unmatched: 5. The CDR3 bases are TGTGCCAGCAGCTTAAACCAGGGGGCAGCAACTAATGAAAAACTGTTTTTT. It specifies CASSLNQGAATNEKLFF.

The chain couples TRBV7-2 to TRBJ2-3; 10 positions match TRBD2. The V gene's germline CDR1 is SGHTA and CDR2 FQGNSA. The CDR3 consists of 17 residues. V trimming: 3 bases; J trimming: 0 bases; junction bases outside the gene matches: 6. The CDR3 bases are TGTGCCAGCAGCTTCGGGCTAGCGGGGGTAAGCACAGATACGCAGTATTTT. Amino acid sequence: CASSFGLAGVSTDTQYF.

The chain recombines TRBV7-9 with TRBJ1-4, with TRBD1 identical over 7 bases. The germline CDR1 and CDR2 sequences are SEHNR and FQNEAQ (reference sequence). V lost 6 bases to trimming and J lost 7 bases; unmatched junction nucleotides: 14. The CDR3 sequence is 16 residues long. CDR3 nucleotide sequence: TGTGCCAGCAGTTGGAACAGGGGAGGATGGGCTGAAAAACTGTTTTTT. Its translation is CASSWNRGGWAEKLFF.

The genes are TRBV5-4 and TRBJ2-5; 7 bases line up with TRBD1. Per germline, CDR1 SGHNT and CDR2 YYREEE (reference sequence). This CDR3 spans 14 amino acids. The V and J ends lost 4 bases and 0 bases, in that order; junction bases with no gene match: 3. CDR3 DNA: TGTGCCAGCAGCCAGACAGGGTACCAAGAGACCCAGTACTTC. This codes for CASSQTGYQETQYF. Using reference TRBV5-4 and TRBJ2-5 for the parts outside the CDR3, the full variable domain is ETGVTQSPTHLIKTRGQQVTLRCSSQSGHNTVSWYQQALGQGPQFIFQYYREEENGRGNFPPRFSGLQFPNYSSELNVNALELDDSALYLCASSQTGYQETQYFGPGTRLLVL.

This sequence joins TRBV4-1 and TRBJ2-7, with D maybe TRBD1 (5 bases). The CDR3 loop spans 13 amino acids. CDR1 is MGHRA, CDR2 YSYEKL, per germline. V was shortened by 0 bases and J by 3 bases, with 6 bases between the two germline ends. The CDR3 spells CASSQDDSYEQYF. The DNA for the CDR3 is TGCGCCAGCAGCCAAGATGACAGCTACGAGCAGTACTTC.